The 28 T cell receptor beta chains listed next were all sequenced from one sample in a study of beta chain features in type 1 diabetes. Expressed TCRB transcripts got sequenced, as all isolated RNA was reverse transcribed. The protocol was immunoSEQ multiplex PCR, while the TCRdb copy is restricted to in-frame clones and leaves out a portion. Of hundreds of thousands of clones listed, 14% are singletons. The specimen sequenced was central memory CD4+ T cells from blood. These receptors were collected from a man aged 30 to 39 in good health.

This clone appeared a few times. The J gene is TRBJ2-5, the V gene TRBV5-6, with 10 bases lining up with TRBD2. Germline CDR1 SGHDT, CDR2 YYEEEE. Losses at the gene ends were 4 bases for V and 3 bases for J; bases not matched to a gene: 3. This CDR3 has 14 residues. This CDR3 is CASSRGLAKETQYF. The DNA of the CDR3 is TGTGCCAGCAGCAGGGGACTAGCGAAAGAGACCCAGTACTTC.

The chain couples TRBV4-2 to TRBJ2-5; 7 positions agree with TRBD1. The V segment lost 2 bases and the J segment 3 bases; nucleotides outside the gene matches: 0. Germline V lookup: CDR1 LGHNA, CDR2 YNFKEQ. This CDR3 has 13 amino acids. CDR3 sequence reads: CASSQTGEETQYF. Written as DNA, the CDR3 is TGTGCCAGCAGCCAAACAGGGGAAGAGACCCAGTACTTC.

The chain joins TRBV4-1 to TRBJ2-1; 8 bases agree with TRBD2. The CDR3 spans 17 residues. J gave up 1 base and V 1 base, and 6 bases lay outside the gene matches. The germline CDR1 and CDR2 sequences are MGHRA and YSYEKL. CDR3 coding DNA: TGCGCCAGCAGCCAAGTAGCGGGGCGAAAATCCTACAATGAGCAGTTCTTC. It codes for CASSQVAGRKSYNEQFF.

This clone occurred many times. V usage is TRBV27 and J usage is TRBJ1-1; unclear D gene. The CDR3 is 16 residues long. With 1 base removed from V and 1 base from J, the gap between germline ends came to 13 bases. The V gene's germline CDR1 is MNHEY and CDR2 SMNVEV (reference sequence). The CDR3 is CASSLFSGYRNTEAFF. CDR3 in DNA: TGTGCCAGCAGTTTATTTTCCGGATACAGGAACACTGAAGCTTTCTTT.

This clone was found many times. The same CDR3 also results from other DNA sequences found in this sample. The rearrangement joins TRBV11-3 to TRBJ2-2; D remains ambiguous. V was clipped by 1 base and J by 6 bases, with 0 bases between them. The CDR3 totals 11 residues. Germline CDR1 is SGHNT and CDR2 is YENEEA. CDR3 bases: TGTGCCAGCAGCTTAGCCGGGGAGCTGTTTTTT. This gives the protein CASSLAGELFF.

V and J are TRBV5-1 and TRBJ2-5; perhaps TRBD2 as D (6 bases). Per germline, CDR1 SGHRS and CDR2 YFSETQ. V lost 2 bases, J lost 2 bases, and 10 bases lay in between. This CDR3 region has 14 residues. CDR3 bases: TGCGCCAGCAGCTTAATGGGGGGACAAGAGACCCAGTACTTC. Encoded protein: CASSLMGGQETQYF.

The V gene is TRBV18, the J gene TRBJ1-2, with D possibly TRBD1 on 6 matching bases. This CDR3 region has 15 residues. Between the trimmed V and J ends, which lost 2 bases and 5 bases, there was a span of 15 bases. Germline V gene sequence: CDR1 KGHSH, CDR2 LQKENI. The CDR3 sequence is CASSPTGGKGYGYTF. The CDR3 DNA reads TGTGCCAGCTCACCAACGGGGGGCAAGGGTTATGGCTACACCTTC. The whole variable domain, filled in from reference TRBV18 and TRBJ1-2, reads NAGVMQNPRHLVRRRGQEARLRCSPMKGHSHVYWYRQLPEEGLKFMVYLQKENIIDESGMPKERFSAEFPKEGPSILRIQQVVRGDSAAYFCASSPTGGKGYGYTFGSGTRLTVV.

The V and J genes are TRBV19 and TRBJ2-7, with TRBD1 as a possible D gene (5 bases). The CDR3 extends over 15 amino acids. Germline values: CDR1 LNHDA, CDR2 SQIVND (reference sequence). Trimming took off 0 bases at V and 0 bases at J, with 9 bases between the two ends. The CDR3 loop reads CASSIDRRASYEQYF. CDR3 DNA sequence: TGTGCCAGTAGTATAGATCGCAGGGCCTCCTACGAGCAGTACTTC.

This clone was counted between two and nine times. The chain couples TRBV2 to TRBJ1-5; 9 bases align to TRBD1. Germline trimming cut 2 bases from V and 4 bases from J; bases unmatched to any gene: 6. This CDR3 has 16 amino acids. Germline loops: CDR1 SNHLY, CDR2 FYNNEI. CDR3 nucleotide sequence: TGTGCCAGCAGTGAATGGACAGGGGTGGGTAATCAGCCCCAGCATTTT. Residues: CASSEWTGVGNQPQHF.

This clone was counted only a few times. The chain uses TRBV5-1 and TRBJ1-6, with 7 bases lining up with TRBD1. Trimming at V came to 4 bases and at J to 8 bases, leaving 9 bases not matched to a gene. Germline CDR1 and CDR2: SGHRS and YFSETQ. This CDR3 spans 15 amino acids. CDR3 DNA sequence: TGCGCCAGCAGCAGAGCGACAGGGCTGGATTCACCCCTCCACTTT. Its translation is CASSRATGLDSPLHF.

The chain uses TRBV5-4 and TRBJ2-1, with 7 bases aligning to TRBD2. V dropped 2 bases and J dropped 2; count of bases not matched to a gene: 7. The CDR3 is 16 amino acids. CDR1 and CDR2 from the germline V gene are SGHNT and YYREEE (reference sequence). The CDR3 is CASSLGRLAPYNEQFF. The DNA of the CDR3 is TGTGCCAGCAGCTTAGGGCGACTAGCCCCCTACAATGAGCAGTTCTTC.

The chain carries TRBV5-8 and TRBJ2-3; 7 positions agree with TRBD2. Germline CDR1 reads SGHTS; CDR2 reads YDEGEE. CDR3 length: 16 amino acids. Germline trimming cut 4 bases from V and 2 bases from J; bases unmatched to any gene: 10. The DNA for the CDR3 is TGTGCCAGCAGCCACGGGACTATCAGTGACACAGATACGCAGTATTTT. Translation: CASSHGTISDTDTQYF.

The chain carries TRBV7-6 and TRBJ1-5; TRBD1 matches at 7 bases. Germline CDR1 is SGHVS and CDR2 is FNYEAQ. J gave up 4 bases and V 1 base, and 7 bases lay outside the gene matches. The CDR3 loop spans 16 amino acids. The CDR3 bases are TGTGCCAGCAGCTTAGAAGGTCAGGGGGGGAATCAGCCCCAGCATTTT. Its protein is CASSLEGQGGNQPQHF.

The chain uses TRBV7-9 and TRBJ2-3, with 10 bases matching TRBD2. V shed 5 bases, J shed 10 bases, and the junction held 15 bases outside the gene matches. Germline CDR1 is SEHNR and CDR2 is FQNEAQ (reference sequence). CDR3 length: 16 amino acids. The CDR3 nucleotides read TGTGCCAGCAGCCCCGCCGCCAGCGGGAGGGTTTCCGCGCAGTATTTT. Its translation is CASSPAASGRVSAQYF.

The rearrangement uses TRBV6-5 and TRBJ1-4, with unresolved D. CDR3 length: 13 residues. CDR1 is MNHEY, CDR2 SVGAGI, per germline. Trimming shortened V by 6 bases and J by 7 bases, and 12 bases separated the two germline ends. The CDR3 sequence: CASRKMGSEKLFF. CDR3 DNA sequence: TGTGCCAGCAGGAAAATGGGGAGTGAAAAACTGTTTTTT.

The J gene is TRBJ1-4, the V gene TRBV16; 9 bases line up with TRBD1. This CDR3 is 16 amino acids long. After removal of 2 bases from V and 5 bases from J, the junction contained 6 bases not matched to a gene. Germline V lookup: CDR1 KGHSY, CDR2 FQNENV. CDR3 region: CASSQLPGQGNEKLFF. CDR3 nucleotides: TGTGCCAGCAGCCAACTTCCCGGACAGGGGAATGAAAAACTGTTTTTT.

The V call is TRBV6-6, the J call TRBJ2-5, with TRBD2 matching over 10 bases. This CDR3 comprises 14 residues. The V gene's germline CDR1 is MNHNY and CDR2 SVGAGI (reference sequence). V was clipped by 5 bases and J by 6 bases; unmatched bases: 6. The CDR3 DNA is TGTGCCAGCAGTCAACTAGCGGGAATGAAGACCCAGTACTTC. Protein product: CASSQLAGMKTQYF.

V is TRBV6-5 and J is TRBJ2-7, with a weak D call TRBD1 (5 bases). V was cut by 6 bases and J by 3 bases, with 15 bases left in between. Germline values: CDR1 MNHEY, CDR2 SVGAGI. The length of the CDR3 is 14 residues. CDR3 in amino acids: CASRPRQNIYEQYF. The CDR3 nucleotides are TGTGCCAGCAGGCCTAGACAGAATATCTACGAGCAGTACTTC.

The chain joins TRBV15 to TRBJ2-3, with D perhaps TRBD1 (5 bases). The CDR3 has 15 residues. V was clipped by 6 bases and J by 3 bases, with 16 bases between them. Germline loops: CDR1 LNHNV, CDR2 YYDKDF (reference sequence). The CDR3 spells CATRLGEYNTDTQYF. In DNA, the CDR3 is TGTGCCACCAGATTAGGGGAATATAATACAGATACGCAGTATTTT. The full variable domain, its missing parts supplied by reference TRBV15 and TRBJ2-3, is DAMVIQNPRYQVTQFGKPVTLSCSQTLNHNVMYWYQQKSSQAPKLLFHYYDKDFNNEADTPDNFQSRRPNTSFCFLDIRSPGLGDTAMYLCATRLGEYNTDTQYFGPGTRLTVL.

This clone was counted a few times. The chain joins TRBV6-5 to TRBJ2-7; D unresolved. Between the trimmed V and J ends, which lost 2 bases and 3 bases, there was a span of 8 bases. The germline CDR1 and CDR2 sequences are MNHEY and SVGAGI. The CDR3 contains 13 residues. The chain's CDR3 is CASSYREGYEQYF. CDR3 sequence (DNA): TGTGCCAGCAGTTACCGAGAAGGCTACGAGCAGTACTTC.

This clone was detected a few times. This chain links TRBV7-2 with TRBJ1-2, with D perhaps matching TRBD1 (5 bases). The CDR3 has 12 residues. The V gene lost 6 bases and the J gene lost 8 bases, with 13 bases spanning the gap. Germline V gene lookup returns CDR1 SGHTA and CDR2 FQGNSA. In DNA form, the CDR3 reads TGTGCCAGCAGGGGGGTTGAGGGCGGCTACACCTTC. It encodes CASRGVEGGYTF.

This clone has a handful of counts. The chain carries TRBV6-1 and TRBJ2-1; TRBD2 might be the D (5 bases). The CDR3 covers 15 residues. The germline V gene encodes CDR1 MNHNS and CDR2 SASEGT. Trimming cost V 3 bases and J 3 bases, with 12 bases left between them. The CDR3 region is CASSESSRHYNEQFF. CDR3 coding DNA: TGTGCCAGCAGTGAGTCTAGCAGACACTACAATGAGCAGTTCTTC.

This clone was detected a few times. The chain employs TRBV18 and TRBJ2-7; 7 bases line up with TRBD2. The CDR3 consists of 13 residues. J gave up 6 bases and V 1 base, and 3 bases lay outside the gene matches. Germline lookup yields CDR1 KGHSH and CDR2 LQKENI. CDR3: CASSPRTRGEQYF. CDR3 in DNA: TGTGCCAGCTCACCACGGACTAGGGGCGAGCAGTACTTC.

The chain uses TRBV7-2 and TRBJ2-7; the D is unclear. Trimming pared 1 base from V and 3 bases from J, leaving 13 bases between. The CDR3 covers 15 residues. Germline-derived CDR1 and CDR2 are SGHTA and FQGNSA. As DNA, the CDR3 is TGTGCCAGCAGCTTAGTGGGTAGGATGAACTACGAGCAGTACGTC. It translates to CASSLVGRMNYEQYV.

This clone was counted only a few times. The sample has other DNA sequences that encode this CDR3 too. The chain couples TRBV7-9 to TRBJ1-1, with D hard to call. Germline CDR1 reads SEHNR; CDR2 reads FQNEAQ (reference sequence). The V end lost 1 base, the J end lost 3 bases, and 9 bases lay between the germline ends. CDR3 length equals 14 residues. The CDR3 region has the DNA TGTGCCAGCAGCTTAGGACGGCGTTACACTGAAGCTTTCTTT. Protein: CASSLGRRYTEAFF.

Only a few counts were recorded for this clone. The chain uses TRBV5-1 and TRBJ2-5; 7 bases match TRBD2. The CDR3 contains 13 residues. CDR1 and CDR2 (germline): SGHRS, YFSETQ. Losses at the gene ends were 8 bases for V and 4 bases for J; bases not matched to a gene: 8. CDR3 sequence: CASSKGTIETQYF. For the CDR3, the DNA is TGCGCCAGTAGCAAAGGGACTATAGAGACCCAGTACTTC.

This sequence joins TRBV7-6 and TRBJ2-2; the D gene is possibly TRBD1 (6 bases). The germline V gene encodes CDR1 SGHVS and CDR2 FNYEAQ. This CDR3 contains 16 residues. V shed 3 bases and J shed 4 bases, with 15 bases lying between them. The CDR3 region is CASSFGQIPSTGELFF. In nucleotides, the CDR3 is TGTGCCAGCAGCTTCGGACAGATACCTAGCACCGGGGAGCTGTTTTTT. Full variable domain (rest looked up from reference TRBV7-6 and TRBJ2-2): GAGVSQSPRYKVTKRGQDVALRCDPISGHVSLYWYRQALGQGPEFLTYFNYEAQQDKSGLPNDRFSAERPEGSISTLTIQRTEQRDSAMYRCASSFGQIPSTGELFFGEGSRLTVL.

This clone was seen a few times. In nucleotides, the CDR3 is TGTGCCAGCAGCCCAAAATCGGGACGGACCCAAGAGACCCAGTACTTC. As protein: CASSPKSGRTQETQYF. The V gene is TRBV7-2, the J gene TRBJ2-5; possibly TRBD1 or TRBD2 for D (5 bases each). The germline V gene encodes CDR1 SGHTA and CDR2 FQGNSA. Deletions cut 5 bases from V and 1 base from J, with 17 bases between. This CDR3 spans 16 amino acids.